These 27 T cell receptor beta chains originate from one sample sequenced in a study of neurological immune-mediated disorders. TCRdb processed the 5' RACE reads anew with MiXCR; each CDR3 protein has one entry. The data hold around 50,000 distinct CDR3 sequences, with roughly 15% observed a single time. Specimen: PBMCs. Receptors were obtained from a man aged 55 to 70 in good health.

This clonotype appeared many times. The V call is TRBV4-1, the J call TRBJ2-3; 12 bases map to TRBD2. The CDR3 spans 18 residues. Germline CDR1 MGHRA, CDR2 YSYEKL. Trimming at V came to 1 base and at J to 2 bases, leaving 7 bases not matched to a gene. The CDR3 DNA is TGCGCCAGCAGCCAAGGCAGGACTAGCGGGACCCACACAGATACGCAGTATTTT. It translates to CASSQGRTSGTHTDTQYF.

Ten or more counts support this clonotype. The chain has TRBV20-1 and TRBJ2-7; D may be TRBD2 (6 bases). This CDR3 contains 15 residues. Germline lookup yields CDR1 DFQATT and CDR2 SNEGSKA (reference sequence). V was pared by 6 bases and J by 0 bases, with 18 bases between. The CDR3: CSAFLRERVSYEQYF. In DNA form, the CDR3 reads TGCAGTGCATTCCTAAGGGAGCGGGTCTCCTACGAGCAGTACTTC.

By proportion, this clonotype is medium-sized (0.01 to 0.1%). The chain is built from TRBV4-3 and TRBJ2-1; the match to TRBD2 covers 8 bases. CDR1 LGHNA and CDR2 YSLEER come from the germline V gene. Trimming cost V 0 bases and J 4 bases; bases outside gene matches: 8. There are 17 residues in the CDR3. CDR3 region: CASSQDPGSGGYNEQFF. CDR3 bases: TGCGCCAGCAGCCAAGACCCGGGCAGCGGGGGTTACAATGAGCAGTTCTTC.

A word on this clonotype: The junction shows a germline mismatch at one end, possibly a read error. The genes are TRBV5-1 and TRBJ2-7; TRBD2 is a possible D gene (5 bases). The CDR3 totals 15 residues. Germline CDR1 reads SGHRS; CDR2 reads YFSETQ. CDR3 DNA sequence: TGTGCCAGCAGCTTGGCCGGGGTACAGAACTACGAGCAGTACTTC. Residues: CASSLAGVQNYEQYF.

This clonotype was counted many times. J is TRBJ2-7 and V is TRBV7-2, with D perhaps matching TRBD1 (5 bases). Trimming cost V 1 base and J 0 bases, with 7 bases left between them. CDR1 is SGHTA and CDR2 is FQGNSA in the germline V gene. CDR3 length: 14 residues. The CDR3 loop reads CASSLDGASYEQYF. The CDR3 DNA is TGTGCCAGCAGCTTAGATGGGGCCTCCTACGAGCAGTACTTC. Drawing the rest from reference TRBV7-2 and TRBJ2-7, the complete variable domain is GAGVSQSPSNKVTEKGKDVELRCDPISGHTALYWYRQSLGQGLEFLIYFQGNSAPDKSGLPSDRFSAERTGGSVSTLTIQRTQQEDSAVYLCASSLDGASYEQYFGPGTRLTVT.

The sample holds a few counts of this clonotype. The chain joins TRBV7-2 to TRBJ2-1, with 9 bases fitting TRBD2. The germline V gene has CDR1 SGHTA and CDR2 FQGNSA. There are 14 residues in the CDR3. J gave up 8 bases and V 5 bases, and 7 bases lay outside the gene matches. The CDR3 nucleotides are TGTGCCAGCAGCCCCTGGCGGGGGGGGGATGAGCAGTTCTTC. Protein: CASSPWRGGDEQFF.

At least ten counts were recorded for this clonotype. The chain joins TRBV7-9 to TRBJ2-3; D possibly corresponds to TRBD1 (6 bases). The germline CDR1 and CDR2 sequences are SEHNR and FQNEAQ (reference sequence). The CDR3 spans 15 residues. The V and J ends lost 5 bases and 4 bases respectively, with 16 bases between them. The CDR3 coding sequence is TGTGCCAGCAGCACAATTATTAGACAGGCAGATACGCAGTATTTT. As protein: CASSTIIRQADTQYF.

The V gene is TRBV18, the J gene TRBJ2-5; D uncertain. V lost 5 bases to trimming and J lost 1 base, with 11 bases between them. CDR1 and CDR2 from the germline V gene are KGHSH and LQKENI. This CDR3 has 14 residues. The CDR3 nucleotides are TGTGCCAGCTCAGGCCGGAGATCCCAAGAGACCCAGTACTTC. Amino acid sequence: CASSGRRSQETQYF.

This clonotype was picked up a small number of times. This rearrangement joins TRBV3-1 to TRBJ2-4; a weak D match, TRBD1 (5 bases). The CDR3 runs to 15 residues. With 2 bases removed from V and 6 bases from J, the gap between germline ends came to 14 bases. Germline V gives CDR1 LGHDT, CDR2 YNNKEL (reference sequence). CDR3 residues: CASSQFPGMGNIQYF. CDR3 sequence (DNA): TGTGCCAGCAGCCAATTTCCAGGGATGGGAAACATTCAGTACTTC.

This clonotype was recorded many times. This rearrangement joins TRBV9 to TRBJ1-2, with a tentative D call TRBD1 (6 bases). CDR1 is SGDLS and CDR2 is YYNGEE in the germline V gene. Trimming took off 5 bases at V and 4 bases at J, with 12 bases between the two ends. This CDR3 has 13 amino acids. CDR3 in DNA: TGTGCCAGCAGAGGAACAGGGTCCTATGGCTACACCTTC. Residues: CASRGTGSYGYTF.

This clonotype was seen repeatedly, ten times or more. V gene TRBV5-1 combines with J gene TRBJ1-4; no clear D gene. The V end was cut by 0 bases, the J end by 5 bases, with 5 bases between. CDR3 length: 13 amino acids. Per the germline V gene, CDR1 is SGHRS and CDR2 is YFSETQ. Here the CDR3 DNA reads TGCGCCAGCAGCTTGGGGATGAATGAAAAACTGTTTTTT. As protein: CASSLGMNEKLFF.

This clonotype was observed at least ten times. The rearrangement joins TRBV20-1 to TRBJ2-1; 10 nucleotides line up with TRBD2. The V gene end was trimmed by 5 bases and the J gene end by 9 bases; junction bases not matched to a gene: 10. Germline values: CDR1 DFQATT, CDR2 SNEGSKA (reference sequence). This CDR3 is built from 14 residues. For the CDR3, the DNA is TGCAGTGCTTACAAGCGGGAGGGCCAGGTTGAGCAGTTCTTC. This codes for CSAYKREGQVEQFF.

This clonotype has a count of ten or more. The chain has TRBV5-1 and TRBJ1-6, with D perhaps TRBD1 (6 bases). Trimming removed 4 bases from V and 7 bases from J, with 18 bases in between. This CDR3 has 16 residues. CDR1 SGHRS and CDR2 YFSETQ come from the germline V gene. This chain's CDR3 is CASSQQGGTLNSPLHF. The CDR3 nucleotides are TGCGCCAGCAGCCAACAGGGAGGCACTTTGAATTCACCCCTCCACTTT.

The genes are TRBV20-1 and TRBJ2-1, with 7 bases matching TRBD2. The CDR3 runs to 17 residues. Trimming removed 6 bases from V and 3 bases from J; junction bases left unmatched: 17. Looked up from germline, CDR1 is DFQATT and CDR2 is SNEGSKA (reference sequence). The CDR3 loop is CSAHPPLGGRRYNEQFF. CDR3 sequence (DNA): TGCAGTGCCCACCCCCCCCTCGGCGGGAGACGCTACAATGAGCAGTTCTTC.

This clonotype was seen ten or more times. This chain links TRBV25-1 with TRBJ1-2; weak D call: TRBD1 (5 bases). The CDR3 totals 11 residues. Trimming pared 5 bases from V and 5 bases from J, leaving 6 bases between. The germline CDR1 and CDR2 sequences are MGHDK and SYGVNS. The CDR3 here is CASSRGYGYTF. DNA for the CDR3: TGTGCCAGCAGTAGGGGATATGGCTACACCTTC.

This clonotype was observed many times. This chain's CDR3 is CSARTGQASTDTQYF. CDR3 sequence (DNA): TGCAGTGCTAGGACTGGTCAGGCTAGCACAGATACGCAGTATTTT. The rearrangement uses TRBV20-1 and TRBJ2-3; unclear D gene. Germline-derived CDR1 and CDR2 are DFQATT and SNEGSKA (reference sequence). CDR3 length: 15 residues. Trimming removed 3 bases from V and 0 bases from J, with 13 bases in between.

This clonotype was seen ten or more times. This chain joins TRBV7-2 and TRBJ1-1; D is unresolved. The germline gives CDR1 SGHTA, CDR2 FQGNSA. The CDR3 spans 14 residues. Trimming removed 4 bases at V and 8 bases at J, with 17 bases between. The CDR3 DNA reads as TGTGCCAGCAGCTCGTACACCATCGAACGAGAAGCTTTCTTT. Its protein product is CASSSYTIEREAFF.

Many counts were recorded for this clonotype. The chain uses TRBV7-2 and TRBJ2-7, with TRBD2 matching 10 bases. Trimming took 1 base from V and 6 from J; bases not matched to a gene: 12. Germline V gene sequence: CDR1 SGHTA, CDR2 FQGNSA. The CDR3 is 17 residues long. This chain's CDR3 is CASSLGLAGSVQGEQYF. The CDR3 DNA sequence: TGTGCCAGCAGCTTAGGACTAGCGGGCTCCGTTCAGGGCGAGCAGTACTTC. The entire variable domain, with the rest obtained from reference TRBV7-2 and TRBJ2-7, is as follows: GAGVSQSPSNKVTEKGKDVELRCDPISGHTALYWYRQSLGQGLEFLIYFQGNSAPDKSGLPSDRFSAERTGGSVSTLTIQRTQQEDSAVYLCASSLGLAGSVQGEQYFGPGTRLTVT.

The DNA of the CDR3 is TGTGCCAGCAGCCCCCGGACAGGGGGTGAAGCTTTCTTT. Amino acid sequence: CASSPRTGGEAFF. The chain has TRBV14 and TRBJ1-1; TRBD1 agrees at 10 bases. Germline V gene sequence: CDR1 SGHDN, CDR2 FVKESK. The CDR3 contains 13 residues. V was pared by 4 bases and J by 7 bases, with 3 bases of the junction left unmatched.

In this sample, this clonotype turned up many times. This chain connects TRBV3-1 to TRBJ1-2; TRBD1 agrees at 7 bases. The length of the CDR3 is 14 residues. Looked up from germline, CDR1 is LGHDT and CDR2 is YNNKEL (reference sequence). Trimming cost V 1 base and J 11 bases; bases outside gene matches: 10. CDR3 nucleotide sequence: TGTGCCAGCAGCCAAGCGGGAGGGGACAGAAAATACACCTTC. As protein: CASSQAGGDRKYTF. Full variable domain (remainder filled in from reference TRBV3-1 and TRBJ1-2): DTAVSQTPKYLVTQMGNDKSIKCEQNLGHDTMYWYKQDSKKFLKIMFSYNNKELIINETVPNRFSPKSPDKAHLNLHINSLELGDSAVYFCASSQAGGDRKYTFGSGTRLTVV.

The chain has TRBV10-3 and TRBJ2-1; a possible D gene is TRBD2 (5 bases). Germline V gene sequence: CDR1 ENHRY, CDR2 SYGVKD. The V end was cut by 9 bases, the J end by 3 bases, with 12 bases between. CDR3 length: 13 amino acids. The CDR3 reads CAMKAEDYNEQFF. The CDR3 DNA reads as TGTGCCATGAAAGCGGAGGACTACAATGAGCAGTTCTTC.

This clonotype was detected many times. The V and J genes are TRBV7-2 and TRBJ1-3; D unresolved. The CDR3 spans 15 residues. CDR1 SGHTA and CDR2 FQGNSA come from the germline V gene. The V end was cut by 1 base, the J end by 2 bases, with 9 bases between. The chain's CDR3 is CASSLVTGAGNTIYF. The CDR3 DNA is TGTGCCAGCAGCTTAGTCACTGGGGCTGGAAACACCATATATTTT.

This clonotype was seen repeatedly, ten times or more. The V call is TRBV12-3 or TRBV12-4, the J call TRBJ2-7; 15 nucleotides match TRBD2. This CDR3 comprises 16 residues. Trimming cost V 5 bases and J 4 bases; bases outside gene matches: 6. In nucleotides, the CDR3 is TGTGCCAGCAGTCCCCGGACTAGCGGGAGGGGTTACGAGCAGTACTTC. This codes for CASSPRTSGRGYEQYF.

There are many counts of this clonotype. This chain links TRBV15 with TRBJ2-3; D is possibly TRBD1 or TRBD2 (6 bases each). The CDR3 length is 16 residues. CDR1 and CDR2 from the germline V gene are LNHNV and YYDKDF (reference sequence). Trimming cost V 0 bases and J 2 bases, with 12 bases left between them. The CDR3 DNA reads TGTGCCACCAGCAGAGAAAGGGGGGCTTCCACAGATACGCAGTATTTT. It specifies CATSRERGASTDTQYF.

There are many counts of this clonotype. The genes are TRBV28 and TRBJ1-5; TRBD1 matches 9 bases. Germline V CDR1 and CDR2: MDHEN, SYDVKM. The CDR3 extends over 19 amino acids. V was pared by 2 bases and J by 2 bases, with 13 bases of the junction left unmatched. The CDR3 loop reads CASSLGTGIGFAGNQPQHF. The CDR3 DNA follows: TGTGCCAGCAGTTTAGGGACAGGGATCGGTTTTGCGGGCAATCAGCCCCAGCATTTT.

This clonotype was observed a few times. This sequence joins TRBV2 and TRBJ1-6; 9 bases align to TRBD1. The CDR3 spans 17 residues. V lost 7 bases to trimming and J lost 7 bases; unmatched junction nucleotides: 14. Germline CDR1 is SNHLY and CDR2 is FYNNEI. The CDR3: CASTRWGTGMGNSPLHF. The CDR3 DNA follows: TGTGCCAGCACCCGCTGGGGGACAGGGATGGGGAATTCACCCCTCCACTTT. The full variable domain, its missing parts supplied by reference TRBV2 and TRBJ1-6, is EPEVTQTPSHQVTQMGQEVILRCVPISNHLYFYWYRQILGQKVEFLVSFYNNEISEKSEIFDDQFSVERPDGSNFTLKIRSTKLEDSAMYFCASTRWGTGMGNSPLHFGNGTRLTVT.

In its sample, this clonotype was seen many times. V usage is TRBV18 and J usage is TRBJ2-2, with 12 bases that match TRBD2. Germline assignment: CDR1 KGHSH and CDR2 LQKENI. The CDR3 spans 16 residues. The J segment lost 1 base and the V segment lost 10 bases, leaving 7 bases of the junction unmatched. CDR3 protein: CATPGLAGVNTGELFF. In nucleotides, the CDR3 is TGTGCCACCCCGGGACTAGCGGGCGTGAACACCGGGGAGCTGTTTTTT.